The next 9 T cell receptor beta chains were all read from a single sample in a study of T cell responses to AZD1222 COVID-19 vaccine. Data came from immunoSEQ multiplex PCR; TCRdb stores just in-frame clones and leaves some out. Of under 200,000 clones listed, about nine tenths are singletons. The sample in question was peripheral blood, obtained on day 0 of AZD1222 vaccination. These receptors were obtained from an adult in good health.

V and J are TRBV6-5 and TRBJ2-3, with D perhaps TRBD1 (8 bases). In germline, CDR1 is MNHEY, CDR2 SVGAGI. CDR3 length: 16 amino acids. Trimming shortened V by 2 bases and J by 4 bases, and 16 bases separated the two germline ends. The chain's CDR3 is CASSYHDRGGSDTQYF. The CDR3 DNA follows: TGTGCCAGCAGTTACCATGACAGGGGAGGGTCAGATACGCAGTATTTT.

This rearrangement joins TRBV2 to TRBJ1-2, with a weak D call TRBD1 (5 bases). This CDR3 contains 15 residues. The ends were cut back, 6 bases at V and 4 bases at J, with 18 bases in the middle. Germline values: CDR1 SNHLY, CDR2 FYNNEI. The CDR3 DNA is TGTGCCAGCAGGGAGTCTGGGGCAGGCTTCTATGGCTACACCTTC. As protein: CASRESGAGFYGYTF.

The chain has TRBV14 and TRBJ1-2; a weak D match, TRBD1 (5 bases). CDR1 is SGHDN and CDR2 is FVKESK in the germline V gene. CDR3 length: 13 residues. Trimming shortened V by 4 bases and J by 6 bases, and 12 bases separated the two germline ends. The CDR3 loop reads CASSPRVPHGYTF. Here the CDR3 DNA reads TGTGCCAGCAGCCCCAGGGTCCCACATGGCTACACCTTC.

This chain uses TRBV3-1 (or the pseudogene TRBV3-2) with TRBJ1-3; 7 bases match TRBD1. Germline V lookup: CDR1 LGHDT, CDR2 YNNKEL (reference sequence). V lost 4 bases and J lost 0; bases outside the gene matches: 6. The CDR3 length is 16 residues. CDR3 bases: TGTGCCAGCAGCCGCAGGACAGGAGTCTCTGGAAACACCATATATTTT. It specifies CASSRRTGVSGNTIYF.

The V and J genes are TRBV6-1 and TRBJ2-1, with 8 bases identical to TRBD2. The germline CDR1 and CDR2 sequences are MNHNS and SASEGT. The CDR3 extends over 18 amino acids. The ends lost 1 base at V and 2 bases at J; junction bases unmatched: 10. CDR3 residues: CASSEDPAGGLPYNEQFF. CDR3 bases: TGTGCCAGCAGTGAAGACCCTGCGGGGGGCCTCCCCTACAATGAGCAGTTCTTC.

This clone was seen once. The chain recombines TRBV7-9 with TRBJ1-6; D may be TRBD1 (5 bases). The CDR3 has 13 amino acids. The germline CDR1 and CDR2 sequences are SEHNR and FQNEAQ (reference sequence). The ends were cut back, 5 bases at V and 15 bases at J, with 17 bases in the middle. CDR3: CASSPLGGFGLHF. DNA of the CDR3: TGTGCCAGCAGCCCCTTGGGGGGGTTCGGCCTCCACTTT.

V is TRBV19 and J is TRBJ2-1; D perhaps matches TRBD2 (5 bases). CDR3 size: 13 residues. V was clipped by 5 bases and J by 7 bases, with 12 bases between them. Germline V lookup: CDR1 LNHDA, CDR2 SQIVND (reference sequence). The DNA of the CDR3 is TGTGCCAGTAGTGTTACCGGGGTTAATGAGCAGTTCTTC. Translation: CASSVTGVNEQFF.

This clone has more than one count but fewer than ten. V gene TRBV19 combines with J gene TRBJ1-2; D is possibly TRBD1 (5 bases). V lost 9 bases to trimming and J lost 1 base, with 18 bases between them. Germline CDR1 is LNHDA and CDR2 is SQIVND (reference sequence). The CDR3 has 15 amino acids. The CDR3 nucleotides read TGTGCCAGCACACCGACGGGACGGAGTAACTATGGCTACACCTTC. Amino acids: CASTPTGRSNYGYTF.

The CDR3 DNA is TGTGCCAGCAGTCCCACCAGAATCTCCACAGATACGCAGTATTTT. Protein sequence: CASSPTRISTDTQYF. The V gene is TRBV27, the J gene TRBJ2-3; D is undetermined. The V gene's germline CDR1 is MNHEY and CDR2 SMNVEV (reference sequence). The CDR3 is 15 residues long. V lost 5 bases and J 2 bases, leaving 14 bases between the germline ends.